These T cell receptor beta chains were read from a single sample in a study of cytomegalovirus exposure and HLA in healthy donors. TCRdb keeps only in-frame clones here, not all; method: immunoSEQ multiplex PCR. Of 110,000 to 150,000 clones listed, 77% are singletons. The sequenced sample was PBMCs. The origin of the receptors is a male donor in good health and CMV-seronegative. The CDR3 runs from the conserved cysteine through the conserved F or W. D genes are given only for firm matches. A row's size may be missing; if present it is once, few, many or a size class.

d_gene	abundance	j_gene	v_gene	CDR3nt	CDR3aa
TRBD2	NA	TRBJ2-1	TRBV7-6	TGTGCCAGCAGCTTAGCTCTTCGGACTAGCGGGAGGATGGATGAGCAGTTCTTC	CASSLALRTSGRMDEQFF
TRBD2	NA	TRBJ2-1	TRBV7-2	TGTGCCAGCAGCTCTTTAGCGGGGGGGCATAGTAATGAGCAGTTCTTC	CASSSLAGGHSNEQFF
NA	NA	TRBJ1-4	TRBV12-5	TGTGCTAGTGGCCTGGGAGAGCGGCAGAATGAAAAACTGTTTTTT	CASGLGERQNEKLFF
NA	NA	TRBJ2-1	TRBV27	TGTGCCAGCAGTTTACGGCTAGCCTCCTACAATGAGCAGTTCTTC	CASSLRLASYNEQFF
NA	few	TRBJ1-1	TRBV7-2	TGTGCCAGCGTACCCGGGACATGGAACACTGAAGCTTTCTTT	CASVPGTWNTEAFF
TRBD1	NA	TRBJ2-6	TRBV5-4	TGTGCCAGCAGCCCCTGGACAGGACGAAGCTCTGGGGCCAACGTCCTGACTTTC	CASSPWTGRSSGANVLTF
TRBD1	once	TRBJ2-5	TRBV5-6	TGTGCCAGCAGCGGGGGACAGGGTATACAAGAGACCCAGTACTTC	CASSGGQGIQETQYF
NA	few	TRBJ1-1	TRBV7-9	TGTGCCAGCAGCCTTAGGACAACAGACATGAACACTGAAGCTTTCTTT	CASSLRTTDMNTEAFF
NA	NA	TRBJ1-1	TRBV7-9	TGTGCCAGCAACAGGGCGAACACTGAAGCTTTCTTT	CASNRANTEAFF
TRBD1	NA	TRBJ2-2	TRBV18	TGTGCCAGCTCCCGCTCGACAGGGACCGTAAATCCCGGGGAGCTGTTTTTT	CASSRSTGTVNPGELFF
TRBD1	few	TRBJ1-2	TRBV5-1	TGCGCCAGCAGCCGACCAGACAGGGGGCTAGGCTACACCTTC	CASSRPDRGLGYTF
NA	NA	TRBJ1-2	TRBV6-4	TGTGCCAGCAGTGACGGGCCCTATGGCTACACCTTC	CASSDGPYGYTF
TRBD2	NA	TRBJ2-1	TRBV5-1	TGCGCCAGCACGGAGACTAGCGTTCCGGATGAGCAGTTCTTC	CASTETSVPDEQFF
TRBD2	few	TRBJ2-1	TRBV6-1	TGTGCCAGCACGGGGGCGACTAGCGGTTACAATGAGCAGTTCTTC	CASTGATSGYNEQFF
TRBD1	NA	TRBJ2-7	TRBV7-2	TGTGCCAGCAGCCAAGACAGGGGGCGCGGTTACGAGCAGTACTTC	CASSQDRGRGYEQYF
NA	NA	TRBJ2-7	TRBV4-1	TGCGCCAGCAGCCAAGAGAGGATGTACGAGCAGTACTTC	CASSQERMYEQYF
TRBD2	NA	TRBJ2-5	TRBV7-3	TGTGCCAGCAGCTTAGGGGGACTAGTGGGGGAGACCCAGTACTTC	CASSLGGLVGETQYF
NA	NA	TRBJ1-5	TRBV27	TGTGCCAGCAGTTTTCGGGGTAGCAATCAGCCCCAGCATTTT	CASSFRGSNQPQHF
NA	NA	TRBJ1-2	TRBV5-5	TGTGCCAGCATACGGGACACCGGATCTATGGGCTACACCTTC	CASIRDTGSMGYTF